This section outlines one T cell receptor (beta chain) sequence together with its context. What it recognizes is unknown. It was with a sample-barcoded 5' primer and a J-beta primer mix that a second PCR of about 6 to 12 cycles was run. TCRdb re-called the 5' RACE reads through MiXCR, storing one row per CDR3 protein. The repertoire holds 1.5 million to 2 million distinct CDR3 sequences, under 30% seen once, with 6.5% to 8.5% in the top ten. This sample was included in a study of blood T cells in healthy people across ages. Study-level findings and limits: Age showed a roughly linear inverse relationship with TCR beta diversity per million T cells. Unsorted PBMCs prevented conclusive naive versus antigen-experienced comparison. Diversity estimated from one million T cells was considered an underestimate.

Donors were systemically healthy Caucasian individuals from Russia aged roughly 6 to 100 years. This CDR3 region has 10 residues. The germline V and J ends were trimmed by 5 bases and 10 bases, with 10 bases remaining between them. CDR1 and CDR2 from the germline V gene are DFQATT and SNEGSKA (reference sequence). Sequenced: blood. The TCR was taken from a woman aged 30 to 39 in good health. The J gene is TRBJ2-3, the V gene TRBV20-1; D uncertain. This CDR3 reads CSASSFAQYF. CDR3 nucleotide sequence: TGCAGTGCTTCCTCTTTCGCGCAGTATTTT.